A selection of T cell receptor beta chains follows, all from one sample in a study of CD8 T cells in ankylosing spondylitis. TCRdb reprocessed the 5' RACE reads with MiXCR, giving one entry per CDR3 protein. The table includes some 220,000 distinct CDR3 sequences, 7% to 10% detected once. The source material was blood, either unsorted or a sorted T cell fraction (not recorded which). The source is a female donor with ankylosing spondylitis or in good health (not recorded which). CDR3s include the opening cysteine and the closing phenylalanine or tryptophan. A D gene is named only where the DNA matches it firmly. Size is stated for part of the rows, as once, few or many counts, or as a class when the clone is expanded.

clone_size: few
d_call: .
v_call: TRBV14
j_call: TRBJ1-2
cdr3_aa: CASSYGPYGYTF
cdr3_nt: TGTGCCAGCAGCTACGGACCCTATGGCTACACCTTC

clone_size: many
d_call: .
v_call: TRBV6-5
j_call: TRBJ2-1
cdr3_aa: CASSLSRGTAHFF
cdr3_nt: TGTGCCAGCAGTTTGTCCCGGGGGACTGCCCACTTCTTC

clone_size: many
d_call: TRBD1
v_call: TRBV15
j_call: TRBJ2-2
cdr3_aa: CATSRGDRVYGELFF
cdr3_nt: TGTGCCACCAGCAGAGGAGACAGGGTATACGGGGAGCTGTTTTTT

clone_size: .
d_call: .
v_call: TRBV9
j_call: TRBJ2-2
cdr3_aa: CASSVGLADSNTGELFF
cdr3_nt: TGTGCCAGCAGCGTAGGGTTGGCGGACTCGAACACCGGGGAGCTGTTTTTT

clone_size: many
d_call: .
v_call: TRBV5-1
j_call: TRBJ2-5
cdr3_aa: CASSSGTVSQETQYF
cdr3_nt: TGCGCCAGCAGCTCCGGGACGGTCAGTCAAGAGACCCAGTACTTC

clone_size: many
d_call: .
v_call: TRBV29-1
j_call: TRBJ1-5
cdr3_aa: CSVELQNQPQHF
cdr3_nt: TGCAGCGTTGAACTCCAGAATCAGCCCCAGCATTTT

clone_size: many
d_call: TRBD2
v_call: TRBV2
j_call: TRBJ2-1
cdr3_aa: CASIGSGRELANEQFF
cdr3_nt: TGTGCCAGCATTGGTAGCGGGAGAGAACTCGCCAATGAGCAGTTCTTC

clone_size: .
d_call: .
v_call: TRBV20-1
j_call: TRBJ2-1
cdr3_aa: CSAGSGAGSYNEQFF
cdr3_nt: TGCAGTGCTGGTTCAGGGGCCGGTAGTTACAATGAGCAGTTCTTC

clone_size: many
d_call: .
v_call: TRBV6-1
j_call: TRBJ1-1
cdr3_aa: CASSEGGRVTEAFF
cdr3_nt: TGTGCCAGCAGTGAAGGCGGCAGGGTCACTGAAGCTTTCTTT

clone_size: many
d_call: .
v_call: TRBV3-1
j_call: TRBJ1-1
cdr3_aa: CASSQDVGRIAFF
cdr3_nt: TGTGCCAGCAGCCAAGATGTGGGCCGGATCGCTTTCTTT

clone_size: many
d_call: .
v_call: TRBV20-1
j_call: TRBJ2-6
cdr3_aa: CSARETGANVLTF
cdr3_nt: TGCAGTGCTAGAGAGACGGGGGCCAACGTCCTGACTTTC

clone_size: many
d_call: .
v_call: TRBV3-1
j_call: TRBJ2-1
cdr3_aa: CASSRRVGNEQFF
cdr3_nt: TGTGCCAGCAGCCGTAGGGTTGGCAATGAGCAGTTCTTC

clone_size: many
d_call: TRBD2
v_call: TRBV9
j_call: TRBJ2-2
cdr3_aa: CASSVAGGGTGELFF
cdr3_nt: TGTGCCAGCAGCGTAGCGGGAGGGGGCACCGGGGAGCTGTTTTTT

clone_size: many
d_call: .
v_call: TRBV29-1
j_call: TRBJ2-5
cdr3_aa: CSVDSGPETQYF
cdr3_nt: TGCAGCGTTGACTCGGGCCCAGAGACCCAGTACTTC

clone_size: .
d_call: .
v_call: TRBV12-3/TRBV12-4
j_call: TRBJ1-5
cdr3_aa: CASSLGDAGQPQHF
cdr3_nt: TGTGCCAGCAGTTTAGGCGACGCGGGGCAGCCCCAGCATTTT

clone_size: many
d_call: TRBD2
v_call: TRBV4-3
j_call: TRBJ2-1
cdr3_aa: CASSQEVVSGNEQFF
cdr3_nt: TGCGCCAGCAGCCAAGAGGTAGTTAGCGGGAATGAGCAGTTCTTC

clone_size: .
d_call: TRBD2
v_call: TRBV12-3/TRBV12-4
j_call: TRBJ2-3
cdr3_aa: CASSFLASGSTDTQYF
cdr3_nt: TGTGCCAGCAGTTTTTTGGCTAGCGGGAGCACAGATACGCAGTATTTT

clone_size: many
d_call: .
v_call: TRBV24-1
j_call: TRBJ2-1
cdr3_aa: CATSALFPSSYNEQFF
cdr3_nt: TGTGCCACCAGTGCCCTGTTCCCGAGCTCCTACAATGAGCAGTTCTTC

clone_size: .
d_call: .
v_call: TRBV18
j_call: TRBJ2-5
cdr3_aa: CASSRNGRQETQYF
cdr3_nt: TGTGCCAGCTCACGGAACGGACGACAAGAGACCCAGTACTTC

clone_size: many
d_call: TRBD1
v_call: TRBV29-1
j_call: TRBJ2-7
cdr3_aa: CSVEGQAYEQYF
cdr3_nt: TGCAGCGTTGAGGGACAGGCCTACGAGCAGTACTTC

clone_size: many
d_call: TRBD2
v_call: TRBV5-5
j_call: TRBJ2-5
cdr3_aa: CASSLASLAGDF
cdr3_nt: TGTGCCAGCAGCTTGGCCTCCCTAGCGGGAGACTTC

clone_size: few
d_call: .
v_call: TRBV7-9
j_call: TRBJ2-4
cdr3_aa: CASSVLFGDTGIQYF
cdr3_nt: TGTGCCAGCAGCGTCCTATTTGGGGATACGGGCATTCAGTACTTC

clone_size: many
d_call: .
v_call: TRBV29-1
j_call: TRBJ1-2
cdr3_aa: CSVENRNNYGYTF
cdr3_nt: TGCAGCGTTGAAAACAGGAATAACTATGGCTACACCTTC

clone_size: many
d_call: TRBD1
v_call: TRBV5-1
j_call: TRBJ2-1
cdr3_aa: CASSSSGTGVDEQFF
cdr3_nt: TGCGCCAGCAGCAGTTCGGGGACAGGGGTAGATGAGCAGTTCTTC

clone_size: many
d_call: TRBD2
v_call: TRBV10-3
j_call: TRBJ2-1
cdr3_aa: CAITAGTSGKNEQFF
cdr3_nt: TGTGCCATCACCGCCGGGACTAGCGGGAAGAATGAGCAGTTCTTC

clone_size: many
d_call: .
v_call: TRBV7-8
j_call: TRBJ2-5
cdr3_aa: CASSSFRSAGETQYF
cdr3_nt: TGTGCCAGCAGCTCCTTCCGCTCTGCGGGGGAGACCCAGTACTTC

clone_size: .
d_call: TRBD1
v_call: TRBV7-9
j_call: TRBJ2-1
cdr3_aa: CASSKLFGTDTYNEQFF
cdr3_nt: TGTGCCAGCAGCAAACTCTTCGGGACAGATACCTACAATGAGCAGTTCTTC

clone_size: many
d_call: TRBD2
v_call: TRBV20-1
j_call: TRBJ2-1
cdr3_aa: CSAGRLANEQFF
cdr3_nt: TGCAGTGCAGGACGACTAGCCAATGAGCAGTTCTTC

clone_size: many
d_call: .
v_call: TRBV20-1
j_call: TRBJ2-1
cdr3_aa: CSAELLARSYNEQFF
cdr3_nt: TGCAGTGCTGAGCTTCTAGCGAGGTCCTACAATGAGCAGTTCTTC